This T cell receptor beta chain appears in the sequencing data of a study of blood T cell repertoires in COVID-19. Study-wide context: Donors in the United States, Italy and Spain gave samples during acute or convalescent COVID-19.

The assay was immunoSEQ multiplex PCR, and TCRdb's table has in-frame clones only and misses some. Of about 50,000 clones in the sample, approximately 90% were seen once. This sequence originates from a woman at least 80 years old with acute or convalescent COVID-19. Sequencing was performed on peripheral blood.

The CDR3 reads CASSRGGRNTDTQYF. The CDR3 nucleotides read TGTGCCAGCAGCCGCGGGGGGCGAAACACAGATACGCAGTATTTT. V is TRBV5-6 and J is TRBJ2-3; 8 bases map to TRBD2. The CDR3 loop spans 15 amino acids. Trimming cost V 4 bases and J 2 bases; bases outside gene matches: 6. From germline, CDR1 is SGHDT and CDR2 YYEEEE.